A selection of T cell receptor beta chains follows, all from one sample in a study of T cells in localized non-small cell lung cancer. Clones were read by immunoSEQ multiplex PCR, and TCRdb kept only the in-frame ones, dropping some. The profile shows over 15,000 clones, about 87% of them singletons. Sequenced material: peripheral blood mononuclear cells, taken before any cancer treatment. The source is a male donor aged 60 or over with stage II lung adenocarcinoma. Each CDR3 is given with its conserved first and last residue. The order of the fields is D gene, V gene, J gene, clone size, CDR3 protein, CDR3 DNA. D genes are given only for firm matches. Some rows mark clone size as missing; the rest say once, few, many or name a class of expanded clone.

-	TRBV4-1	TRBJ1-2	-	CASSQDPGSSNYGYTF	TGCGCCAGCAGCCAGGACCCCGGCAGCTCTAACTATGGCTACACCTTC
-	TRBV19	TRBJ1-2	-	CASQKDRSSSYGYTF	TGTGCCAGTCAAAAAGACAGGAGCTCTTCCTATGGCTACACCTTC
-	TRBV10-3	TRBJ2-1	-	CACKGESYNEQFF	TGTGCCTGTAAGGGGGAATCCTACAATGAGCAGTTCTTC
-	TRBV10-3	TRBJ1-6	-	CATIPDRSYNSPLHF	TGTGCCACTATACCGGACAGATCGTATAATTCACCCCTCCACTTT
-	TRBV19	TRBJ2-7	-	CASSGGGGTYEQYF	TGTGCCAGTAGCGGCGGGGGCGGAACCTACGAGCAGTACTTC
-	TRBV28	TRBJ1-1	-	CASTLGGRNTEAFF	TGTGCCAGCACTTTAGGGGGTCGTAACACTGAAGCTTTCTTT
-	TRBV5-4	TRBJ2-2	-	CASSLVLGIQGGELFF	TGTGCCAGCAGCTTGGTCCTCGGGATACAAGGCGGGGAGCTGTTTTTT
TRBD2	TRBV30	TRBJ2-1	-	CAWRGLAGGPGEQFF	TGTGCCTGGAGGGGACTAGCGGGAGGGCCGGGAGAGCAGTTCTTC
TRBD1	TRBV2	TRBJ1-1	once	CASSRVGQSNTEAFF	TGTGCCAGCAGTCGGGTGGGACAGTCCAACACTGAAGCTTTCTTT
-	TRBV5-4	TRBJ2-2	-	CASSQREKTGELFF	TGTGCCAGCAGCCAAAGGGAAAAGACCGGGGAGCTGTTTTTT
-	TRBV7-8	TRBJ2-5	once	CASSSRRIQETQYF	TGTGCCAGCAGCTCGCGACGCATCCAAGAGACCCAGTACTTC
TRBD2	TRBV4-2	TRBJ2-1	-	CASSQAPSGRGNEQFF	TGTGCCAGCAGCCAAGCCCCTAGCGGGAGGGGTAATGAGCAGTTCTTC
TRBD1	TRBV9	TRBJ1-2	few	CASSVAGGQGKSFYGYTF	TGTGCCAGCAGCGTAGCTGGGGGACAGGGGAAGAGTTTCTATGGCTACACCTTC
TRBD1	TRBV19	TRBJ2-1	-	CASSQGSLSGEQFF	TGTGCCAGCTCACAGGGGTCGTTATCTGGTGAGCAGTTCTTC
-	TRBV7-3	TRBJ2-2	-	CASQGTRDSTGELFF	TGTGCCAGCCAAGGGACTCGGGATAGCACCGGGGAGCTGTTTTTT
-	TRBV2	TRBJ2-7	-	CASSEARAGNEQYF	TGTGCCAGCAGTGAAGCGCGAGCGGGCAACGAGCAGTACTTC
TRBD2	TRBV10-3	TRBJ2-1	-	CAISPGTSASYNEQFF	TGTGCCATCAGCCCCGGAACTAGCGCGTCCTACAATGAGCAGTTCTTC
-	TRBV2	TRBJ2-4	-	CASSAGQLNIQYF	TGTGCCAGCAGCGCGGGACAGTTGAACATTCAGTACTTC
-	TRBV15	TRBJ2-7	-	CATSRDRAQAYEQYF	TGTGCCACCAGCAGAGATCGGGCACAGGCGTACGAGCAGTACTTC
TRBD1	TRBV5-5	TRBJ2-7	-	CASSIGQGISYEQYF	TGTGCCAGCAGCATAGGACAGGGGATCTCCTACGAGCAGTACTTC
-	TRBV20-1	TRBJ2-3	-	CSARDWDTQYF	TGCAGTGCTAGAGATTGGGATACGCAGTATTTT
-	TRBV6-5	TRBJ1-3	once	CASSSQRRSSGNTIYF	TGTGCCAGCAGTTCTCAGAGGCGGTCCTCTGGAAACACCATATATTTT
-	TRBV19	TRBJ1-3	-	CASTRGGSGNTIYF	TGTGCCAGTACCCGGGGGGGCTCTGGAAACACCATATATTTT
-	TRBV28	TRBJ1-5	-	CASRPLISNQPQHF	TGTGCCAGCAGGCCCCTTATTAGCAATCAGCCCCAGCATTTT
-	TRBV9	TRBJ2-1	-	CASSGGTLGDNEQFF	TGTGCCAGCAGCGGCGGGACCCTCGGGGACAATGAGCAGTTCTTC
-	TRBV6-6	TRBJ1-1	-	CASSPNTEAFF	TGTGCCAGCAGTCCGAACACTGAAGCTTTCTTT
TRBD2	TRBV5-8	TRBJ2-1	-	CASSGWGGNEQFF	TGTGCCAGCAGCGGGTGGGGAGGGAATGAGCAGTTCTTC
TRBD1	TRBV11-1	TRBJ2-1	-	CASRTGTGIGEQFF	TGTGCCAGCAGGACCGGGACAGGGATCGGTGAGCAGTTCTTC
-	TRBV5-6	TRBJ2-5	-	CASNLDRIQETQYF	TGTGCCAGCAATCTAGACAGGATCCAAGAGACCCAGTACTTC
-	TRBV5-1	TRBJ1-2	-	CASSPDGTSFSYGYTF	TGCGCCAGCAGCCCCGATGGGACATCCTTTTCCTATGGCTACACCTTC
TRBD2	TRBV11-3	TRBJ2-2	-	CASSLGIGLAVMTGELFF	TGTGCCAGCAGCTTGGGGATCGGACTAGCGGTGATGACCGGGGAGCTGTTTTTT
-	TRBV30	TRBJ1-1	-	CAWSWGPNTEAFF	TGTGCCTGGAGTTGGGGGCCGAACACTGAAGCTTTCTTT
-	TRBV6-5	TRBJ2-1	-	CASRMGSSYNEQFF	TGTGCCAGCAGGATGGGGAGCTCCTACAATGAGCAGTTCTTC
-	TRBV27	TRBJ1-5	-	CASSLKTGNQPQHF	TGTGCCAGCAGTTTGAAGACGGGTAATCAGCCCCAGCATTTT
-	TRBV18	TRBJ1-2	-	CASSGITYGYTF	TGTGCCAGCTCAGGGATAACCTATGGCTACACCTTC
TRBD1	TRBV18	TRBJ1-2	-	CASSPQTGGDGYTF	TGTGCCAGCTCACCTCAAACAGGGGGCGATGGCTACACCTTC
TRBD1	TRBV7-7	TRBJ2-5	few	CASSPGTDLSETQYF	TGTGCTAGCAGCCCCGGGACAGACCTCTCGGAGACCCAGTACTTC